This T cell receptor beta chain was identified during a study of T-cell memory formation after mild COVID-19. Overall study findings and caveats: Clonal second-wave expansions that peaked on day 37 had unconfirmed SARS-CoV-2 specificity.

The CDR3 contains 14 residues. Trimming cost V 1 base and J 4 bases, with 11 bases left between them. CDR1 is SGHRS, CDR2 YFSETQ, per germline. This clonotype was picked up a small number of times. Antigen unknown. TCRdb processed the 5' RACE reads anew with MiXCR; each CDR3 protein has one entry. The sample has approximately 42,000 distinct CDR3 sequences, over 6.5% seen once. The receptor's source is an adult who had mild COVID-19 (a few samples of this study predate the infection). Cell type and time point are not known. The rearrangement uses TRBV5-1 and TRBJ1-1; D perhaps matches TRBD1 (6 bases). Sequencing input: PBMCs or a T cell subset sorted from them (not recorded which). CDR3 amino acids: CASSLIGGSTEAFF. DNA for the CDR3: TGCGCCAGCAGCTTGATAGGGGGGTCCACTGAAGCTTTCTTT.